This T cell receptor (beta chain) originates from a study of a mutant IDH1 vaccine in newly diagnosed glioma. Study background: The first vaccination came 4-6 weeks after radiotherapy alone, or with temozolomide cycles. Patients' prior therapy spanned radiotherapy, temozolomide, or both; most underwent both. Study results and limitations: Patients showed vaccine-induced immune responses at a rate of more than 80%.

Regarding time point: week 23, last vaccination. A single vaccine dose contained 300 ug of mutant IDH1 20-mer peptide, and topical imiquimod was used with it. Measured with immunoSEQ multiplex PCR; TCRdb has only the in-frame clones, and not every one. The sample includes 55,000 or so clones, 80% of them seen just once. V dropped 3 bases and J dropped 3 bases, with 8 bases sitting between them. The CDR3 has 13 residues. Germline V gene data show CDR1 as KGHSH and CDR2 as LQKENI. This clone has just one count. Its matching antigen is unknown. The chain carries TRBV18 and TRBJ1-2; tentatively, D is TRBD1 (5 bases). The sequence derives from a man aged 35 to 55 with glioma. The sequenced sample was PBMCs, obtained from a glioma patient whose treatment included an IDH1 peptide vaccine. DNA for the CDR3: TGTGCCAGCTCACCGGGACCACACTATGGCTACACCTTC. The encoded protein is CASSPGPHYGYTF. The full variable domain, rest sourced from reference TRBV18 and TRBJ1-2, is NAGVMQNPRHLVRRRGQEARLRCSPMKGHSHVYWYRQLPEEGLKFMVYLQKENIIDESGMPKERFSAEFPKEGPSILRIQQVVRGDSAAYFCASSPGPHYGYTFGSGTRLTVV.